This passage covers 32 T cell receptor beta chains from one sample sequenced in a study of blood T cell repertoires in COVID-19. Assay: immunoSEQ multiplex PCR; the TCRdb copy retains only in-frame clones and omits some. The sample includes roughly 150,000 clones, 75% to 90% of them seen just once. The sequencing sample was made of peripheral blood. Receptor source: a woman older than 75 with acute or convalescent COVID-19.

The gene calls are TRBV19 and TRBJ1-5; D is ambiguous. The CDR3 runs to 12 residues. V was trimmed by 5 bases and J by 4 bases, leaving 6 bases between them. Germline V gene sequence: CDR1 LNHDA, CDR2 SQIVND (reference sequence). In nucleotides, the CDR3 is TGTGCCAGTAGTCCAAATAATCAGCCCCAGCATTTT. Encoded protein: CASSPNNQPQHF.

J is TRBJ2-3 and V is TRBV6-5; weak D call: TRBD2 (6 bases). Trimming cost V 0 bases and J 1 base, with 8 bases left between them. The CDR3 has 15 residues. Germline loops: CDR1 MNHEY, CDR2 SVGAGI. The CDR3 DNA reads TGTGCCAGCAGTTACTCGCGGGGCGGCACAGATACGCAGTATTTT. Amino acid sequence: CASSYSRGGTDTQYF.

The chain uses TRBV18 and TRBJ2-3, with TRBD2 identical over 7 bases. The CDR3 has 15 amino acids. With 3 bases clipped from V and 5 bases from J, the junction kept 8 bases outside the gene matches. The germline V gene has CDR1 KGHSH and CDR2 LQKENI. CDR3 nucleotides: TGTGCCAGCTCACCCCTGGGACGGGGGGTAGATACGCAGTATTTT. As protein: CASSPLGRGVDTQYF.

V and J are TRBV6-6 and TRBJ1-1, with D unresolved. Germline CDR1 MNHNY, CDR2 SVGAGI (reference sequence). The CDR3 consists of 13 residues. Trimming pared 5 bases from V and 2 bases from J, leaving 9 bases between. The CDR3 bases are TGTGCCAGCAGTCAAGCGGGAAACACTGAAGCTTTCTTT. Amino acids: CASSQAGNTEAFF.

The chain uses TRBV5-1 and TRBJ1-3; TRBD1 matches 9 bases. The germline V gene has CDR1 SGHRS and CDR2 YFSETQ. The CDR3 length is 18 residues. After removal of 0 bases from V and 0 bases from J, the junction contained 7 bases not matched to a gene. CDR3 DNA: TGCGCCAGCAGCTTGGCCGGGACAGGGCAATTCTCTGGAAACACCATATATTTT. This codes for CASSLAGTGQFSGNTIYF.

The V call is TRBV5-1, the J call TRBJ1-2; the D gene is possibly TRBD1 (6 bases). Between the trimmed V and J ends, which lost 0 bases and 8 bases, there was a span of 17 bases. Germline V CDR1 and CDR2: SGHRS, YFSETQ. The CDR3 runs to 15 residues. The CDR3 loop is CASSLAEGGFKGYTF. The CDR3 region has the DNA TGCGCCAGCAGCTTGGCTGAGGGGGGGTTCAAGGGCTACACCTTC. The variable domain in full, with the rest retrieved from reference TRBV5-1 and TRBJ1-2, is KAGVTQTPRYLIKTRGQQVTLSCSPISGHRSVSWYQQTPGQGLQFLFEYFSETQRNKGNFPGRFSGRQFSNSRSEMNVSTLELGDSALYLCASSLAEGGFKGYTFGSGTRLTVV.

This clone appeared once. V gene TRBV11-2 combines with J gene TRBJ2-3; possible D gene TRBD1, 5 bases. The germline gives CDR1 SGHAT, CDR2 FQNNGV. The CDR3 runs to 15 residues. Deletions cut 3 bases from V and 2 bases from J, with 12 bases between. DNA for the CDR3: TGTGCCAGCAGCTTTCAGGGCCTACCCACAGATACGCAGTATTTT. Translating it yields CASSFQGLPTDTQYF.

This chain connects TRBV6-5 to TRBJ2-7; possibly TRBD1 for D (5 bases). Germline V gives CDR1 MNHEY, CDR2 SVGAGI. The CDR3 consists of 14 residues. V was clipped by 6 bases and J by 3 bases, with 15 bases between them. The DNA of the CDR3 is TGTGCCAGCAGGAATAGGGGCGCAGTCTACGAGCAGTACTTC. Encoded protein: CASRNRGAVYEQYF.

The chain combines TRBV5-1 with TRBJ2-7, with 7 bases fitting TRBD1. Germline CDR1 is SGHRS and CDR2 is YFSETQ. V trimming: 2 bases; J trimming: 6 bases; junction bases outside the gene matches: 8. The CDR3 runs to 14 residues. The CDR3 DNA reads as TGCGCCAGCAGCTTCGGGACAGAGATCGGCGAGCAGTACTTC. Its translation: CASSFGTEIGEQYF. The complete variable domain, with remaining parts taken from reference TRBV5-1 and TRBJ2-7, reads KAGVTQTPRYLIKTRGQQVTLSCSPISGHRSVSWYQQTPGQGLQFLFEYFSETQRNKGNFPGRFSGRQFSNSRSEMNVSTLELGDSALYLCASSFGTEIGEQYFGPGTRLTVT.

The CDR3 DNA reads as TGTGCCAGCACCAAGGGACAGGAGCGCTCACCCCTCCACTTT. It specifies CASTKGQERSPLHF. The gene calls are TRBV7-9 and TRBJ1-6; 8 bases are shared with TRBD1. The J segment lost 10 bases and the V segment lost 7 bases, leaving 9 bases of the junction unmatched. Per germline, CDR1 SEHNR and CDR2 FQNEAQ (reference sequence). The CDR3 has 14 residues.

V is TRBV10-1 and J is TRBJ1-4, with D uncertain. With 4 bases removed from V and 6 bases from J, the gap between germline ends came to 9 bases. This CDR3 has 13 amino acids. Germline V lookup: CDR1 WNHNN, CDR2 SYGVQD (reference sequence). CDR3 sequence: CASSGGPDEKLFF. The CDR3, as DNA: TGCGCCAGCAGTGGTGGGCCCGATGAAAAACTGTTTTTT.

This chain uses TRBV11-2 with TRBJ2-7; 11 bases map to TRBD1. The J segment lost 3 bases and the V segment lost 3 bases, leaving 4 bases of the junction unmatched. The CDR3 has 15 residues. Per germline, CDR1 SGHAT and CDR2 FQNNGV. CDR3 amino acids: CASSFSGTGGYEQYF. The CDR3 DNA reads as TGTGCCAGCAGCTTTTCCGGGACAGGGGGCTACGAGCAGTACTTC.

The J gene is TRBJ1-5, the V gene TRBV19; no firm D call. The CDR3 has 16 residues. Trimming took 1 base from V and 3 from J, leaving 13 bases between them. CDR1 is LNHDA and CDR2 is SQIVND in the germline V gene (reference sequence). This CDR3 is CASSIATTDYNQPQHF. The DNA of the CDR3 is TGTGCCAGTAGTATAGCTACCACTGATTACAATCAGCCCCAGCATTTT.

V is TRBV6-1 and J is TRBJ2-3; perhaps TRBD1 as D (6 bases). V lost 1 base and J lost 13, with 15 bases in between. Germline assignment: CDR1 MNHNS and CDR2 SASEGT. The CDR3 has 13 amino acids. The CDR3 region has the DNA TGTGCCAGCAGTGAAGTTCGGCAGGGGCTTAAGTATTTT. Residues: CASSEVRQGLKYF.

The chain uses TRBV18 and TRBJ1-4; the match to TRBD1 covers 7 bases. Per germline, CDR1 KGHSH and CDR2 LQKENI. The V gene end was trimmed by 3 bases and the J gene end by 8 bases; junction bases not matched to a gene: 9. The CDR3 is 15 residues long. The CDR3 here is CASSPSTGSEEKLFF. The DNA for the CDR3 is TGTGCCAGCTCACCGTCGACAGGGTCGGAGGAAAAACTGTTTTTT.

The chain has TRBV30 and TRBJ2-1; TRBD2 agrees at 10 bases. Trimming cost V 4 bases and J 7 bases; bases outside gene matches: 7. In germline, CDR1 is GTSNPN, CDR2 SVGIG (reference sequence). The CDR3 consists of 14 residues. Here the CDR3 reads CAWNPTSGANEQFF. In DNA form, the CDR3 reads TGTGCCTGGAATCCTACTAGCGGGGCTAATGAGCAGTTCTTC. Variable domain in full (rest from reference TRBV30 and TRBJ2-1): SQTIHQWPATLVQPVGSPLSLECTVEGTSNPNLYWYRQAAGRGLQLLFYSVGIGQISSEVPQNLSASRPQDRQFILSSKKLLLSDSGFYLCAWNPTSGANEQFFGPGTRLTVL.

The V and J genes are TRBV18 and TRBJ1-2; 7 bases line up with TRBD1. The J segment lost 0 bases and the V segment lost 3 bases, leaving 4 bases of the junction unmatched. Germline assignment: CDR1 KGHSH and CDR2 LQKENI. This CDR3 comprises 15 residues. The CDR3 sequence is CASSPRTGTNYGYTF. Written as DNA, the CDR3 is TGTGCCAGCTCACCCCGGACAGGAACTAACTATGGCTACACCTTC.

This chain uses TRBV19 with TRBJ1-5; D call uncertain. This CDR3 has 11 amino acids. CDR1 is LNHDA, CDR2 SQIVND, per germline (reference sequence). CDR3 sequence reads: CVLRSNQPQHF. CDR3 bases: TGTGTTCTCCGTAGCAATCAGCCCCAGCATTTT.

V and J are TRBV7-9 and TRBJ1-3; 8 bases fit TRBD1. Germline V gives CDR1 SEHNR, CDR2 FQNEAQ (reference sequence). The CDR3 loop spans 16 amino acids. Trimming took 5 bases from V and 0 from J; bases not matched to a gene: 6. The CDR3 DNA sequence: TGTGCCAGCAGCCTGTGGACAGGGCACTCTGGAAACACCATATATTTT. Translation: CASSLWTGHSGNTIYF.

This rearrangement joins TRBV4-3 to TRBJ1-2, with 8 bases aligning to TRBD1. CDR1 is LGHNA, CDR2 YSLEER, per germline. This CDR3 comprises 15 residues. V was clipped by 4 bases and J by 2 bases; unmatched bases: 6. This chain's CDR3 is CASSRSQGANYGYTF. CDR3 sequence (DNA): TGCGCCAGCAGCCGTTCCCAGGGGGCGAACTATGGCTACACCTTC.

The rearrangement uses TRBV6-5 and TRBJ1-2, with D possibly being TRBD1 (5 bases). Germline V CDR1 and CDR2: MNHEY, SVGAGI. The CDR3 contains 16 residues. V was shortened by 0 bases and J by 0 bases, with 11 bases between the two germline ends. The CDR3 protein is CASSYSGGNPNYGYTF. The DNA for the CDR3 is TGTGCCAGCAGTTACTCGGGGGGAAACCCTAACTATGGCTACACCTTC.

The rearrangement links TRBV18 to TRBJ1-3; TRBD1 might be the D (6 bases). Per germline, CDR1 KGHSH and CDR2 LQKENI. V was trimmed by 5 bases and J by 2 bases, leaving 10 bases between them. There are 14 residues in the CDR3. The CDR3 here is CASSRTDAGNTIYF. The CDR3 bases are TGTGCCAGCTCAAGGACAGATGCTGGAAACACCATATATTTT.

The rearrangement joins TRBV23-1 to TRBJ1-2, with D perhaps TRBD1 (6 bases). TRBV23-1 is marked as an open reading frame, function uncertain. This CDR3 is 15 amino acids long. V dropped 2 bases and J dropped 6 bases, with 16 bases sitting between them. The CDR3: CASSQQGTFTDGYTF. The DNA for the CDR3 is TGCGCCAGCAGTCAACAGGGGACCTTTACTGATGGCTACACCTTC.

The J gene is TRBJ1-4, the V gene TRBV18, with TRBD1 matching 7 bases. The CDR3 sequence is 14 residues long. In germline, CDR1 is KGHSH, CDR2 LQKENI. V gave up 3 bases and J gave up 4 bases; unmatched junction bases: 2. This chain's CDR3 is CASSPTGLNEKLFF. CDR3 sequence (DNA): TGTGCCAGCTCACCGACAGGGCTTAATGAAAAACTGTTTTTT.

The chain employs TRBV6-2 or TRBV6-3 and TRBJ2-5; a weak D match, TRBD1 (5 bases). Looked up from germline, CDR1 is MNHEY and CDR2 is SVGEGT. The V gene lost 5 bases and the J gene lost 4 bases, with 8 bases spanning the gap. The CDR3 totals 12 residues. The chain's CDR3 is CASSTRVETQYF. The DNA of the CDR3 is TGTGCCAGCAGTACCAGGGTAGAGACCCAGTACTTC.

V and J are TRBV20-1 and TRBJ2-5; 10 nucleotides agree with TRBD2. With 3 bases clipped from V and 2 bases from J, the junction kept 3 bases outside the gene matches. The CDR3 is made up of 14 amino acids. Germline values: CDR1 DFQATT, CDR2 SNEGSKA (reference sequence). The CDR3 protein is CSASLAGVQETQYF. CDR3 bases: TGCAGTGCTAGTCTAGCGGGGGTTCAAGAGACCCAGTACTTC.

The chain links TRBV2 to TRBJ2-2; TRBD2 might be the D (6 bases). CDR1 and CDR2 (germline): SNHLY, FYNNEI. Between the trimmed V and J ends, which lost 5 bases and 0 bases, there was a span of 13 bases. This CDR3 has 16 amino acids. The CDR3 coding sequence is TGTGCCAGCAGTCTCGCGGGATACCCGAACACCGGGGAGCTGTTTTTT. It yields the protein CASSLAGYPNTGELFF.

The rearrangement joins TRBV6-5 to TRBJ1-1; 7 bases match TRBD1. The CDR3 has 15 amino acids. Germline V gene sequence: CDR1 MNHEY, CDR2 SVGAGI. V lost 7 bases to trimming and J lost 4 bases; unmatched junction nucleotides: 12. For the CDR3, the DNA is TGTGCCAGCACCATTTTCGGGACAGTTGGCACTGAAGCTTTCTTT. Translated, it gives CASTIFGTVGTEAFF.

The CDR3 DNA sequence: TGTGCCAGCAGTGAAGATGGGCAGAGCAATCAGCCCCAGCATTTT. Translated, it gives CASSEDGQSNQPQHF. V and J are TRBV2 and TRBJ1-5, with D unclear. Trimming left V 1 base short and J 1 base short, with 8 bases between. CDR1 and CDR2 from the germline V gene are SNHLY and FYNNEI. CDR3 length: 15 amino acids.

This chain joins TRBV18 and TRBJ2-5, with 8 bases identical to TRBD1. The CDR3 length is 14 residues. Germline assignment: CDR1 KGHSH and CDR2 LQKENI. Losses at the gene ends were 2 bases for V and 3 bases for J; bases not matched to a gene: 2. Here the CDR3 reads CASSPTDREETQYF. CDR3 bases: TGTGCCAGCTCACCAACGGACAGGGAAGAGACCCAGTACTTC.

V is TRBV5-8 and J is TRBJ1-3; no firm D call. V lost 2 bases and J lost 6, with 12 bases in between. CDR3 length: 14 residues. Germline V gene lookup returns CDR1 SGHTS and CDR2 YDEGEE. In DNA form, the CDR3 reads TGTGCCAGCAGCTTCCCGGGTTATGAAAACACCATATATTTT. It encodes CASSFPGYENTIYF.

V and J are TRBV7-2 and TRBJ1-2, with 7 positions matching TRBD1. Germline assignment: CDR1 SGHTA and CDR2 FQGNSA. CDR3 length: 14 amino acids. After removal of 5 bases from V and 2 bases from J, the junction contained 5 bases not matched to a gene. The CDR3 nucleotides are TGTGCCAGCAGCATAGGGACAGAGAACTATGGCTACACCTTC. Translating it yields CASSIGTENYGYTF. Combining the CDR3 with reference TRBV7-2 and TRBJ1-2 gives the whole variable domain GAGVSQSPSNKVTEKGKDVELRCDPISGHTALYWYRQSLGQGLEFLIYFQGNSAPDKSGLPSDRFSAERTGGSVSTLTIQRTQQEDSAVYLCASSIGTENYGYTFGSGTRLTVV.